This T cell receptor beta chain was identified during a study of blood T cell repertoires in COVID-19. Sequencing was performed with immunoSEQ multiplex PCR; in TCRdb, only in-frame clones are kept and a portion is missing. The sample includes about 140,000 clones, roughly 84% seen only once; the top ten take approximately 5%. J lost 3 bases, V lost 10 bases, and 6 bases had no gene match. The CDR3 covers 13 residues. Looked up from germline, CDR1 is SEHNR and CDR2 is FQNEAQ (reference sequence). This rearrangement joins TRBV7-9 to TRBJ2-3; 8 nucleotides line up with TRBD2. The sample was PBMCs or T cells enriched from blood (not recorded which). The receptor comes from a man aged 35 to 55 with acute COVID-19. The CDR3 nucleotides read TGTGCCACCGACCGCGGGAGGACAGATACGCAGTATTTT. Translated: CATDRGRTDTQYF. Based on the CDR3 plus reference TRBV7-9 and TRBJ2-3, the full variable domain is DTGVSQNPRHKITKRGQNVTFRCDPISEHNRLYWYRQTLGQGPEFLTYFQNEAQLEKSRLLSDRFSAERPKGSFSTLEIQRTEQGDSAMYLCATDRGRTDTQYFGPGTRLTVL.